This T cell receptor (beta chain) was documented in a study of shared clonotypes between healthy human individuals (dated by TCRdb to the early 2020s). In terms of the full investigation: A couple of women and a few men aged 18 to 49 years were included in the cohort. Different laboratories and diverse techniques were used to prepare libraries and sequence TCR repertoires, to increase sequencing depth and limit assay-specific biases. Per donor, leukapheresis produced somewhere between about 0.94 and 9.5 billion PBMCs. The study deeply sequenced blood TCR repertoires of several healthy adults to estimate repertoire size and the extent of clonotype sharing between individuals. For each donor, CD4 naive and CD4 memory were each given three plates, CD8 naive was given two plates, and CD8 memory was given one plate.

The CDR3 starts with the cysteine, ends with the phenylalanine, and has 10 residues. Only the CDR3 portion is preserved as DNA: 30 bases, with reading frame beginning at the first base. The CDR1 and CDR2 encoded by the germline V gene are MNHNS and SASEGT. V lost 2 bases and J lost 7 bases; the stretch between them is 3 bases long. TCR CDR3 regions were amplified from genomic DNA by multiplex PCR using the deep immunoSEQ assay. For each cell subset, the extracted genomic DNA was distributed evenly across all wells of several immunoSEQ 96-well plates, and each plate served as one replicate. Each replicate PCR for sorted subsets received around 210 ng genomic DNA, equal to tens of thousands of T cell genomes. Purified libraries were measured with a Qubit 3.0 fluorometer, size-checked on a Bioanalyzer 2100, and measured again with the KAPA Library Quantification kit. Every immunoSEQ 96-well plate was sequenced on a dedicated single-read 150-cycle Illumina NextSeq 550 flow cell. For the original study's pipeline: Because only junctional sequences without quality scores were contained in the immunoSEQ output, filtering matching that applied to full-length reads could not be performed. Sequences were annotated with PyIR, a Python wrapper for IgBLAST v1.9, and V/J genes and CDR3 were assigned using IMGT germline references. Reads with weak V/J assignments (E-value above 1e-6), missing CDR3, stop codons, out-of-frame junctions, or ambiguous translated residues were removed. V3J clonotypes were defined as sequences sharing the same inferred V gene, J gene, and CDR3 amino acid sequence. To compute the percentage overlap between repertoires, the number of shared unique clonotypes was divided by the size of the smaller repertoire. Richness of each repertoire was evaluated using RTK rarefaction, the Chao1 estimator, and Recon v2.1 estimates of unobserved clonotypes. Generation probabilities were computed with OLGA for all TCRbeta clonotypes obtained by the gDNA method from a handful of donors. TCRdb carries this immuneACCESS record with in-frame sequences only. Its versions omit some clonotypes, under half of them owing to an unresolved V gene in the studies checked, with the rest unexplained. V, J and clone size are those of that table, while D and trimming were read from the DNA. The sample includes roughly 500,000 clones, with 90% to 96% observed a single time. Together, the top ten hold approximately 0.06% of the sample.

Healthy HIV-negative adults with no recently reported acute infections or vaccinations were included as donors. Every donor was a Caucasian adult living in Nashville, Tennessee, USA. CD4+ T cells were enriched by magnetic negative selection, after which naive cells were positively selected on CD45RA and the negative fraction was taken as the memory subset. After blood collection by leukapheresis, PBMCs were isolated using Ficoll-Histopaque density gradient centrifugation and then cryopreserved in the vapor phase of liquid nitrogen. Analytical flow cytometry was used to check the purity and quantity of each magnetically sorted T cell population. Each sorted fraction had its genomic DNA isolated and then quantified by UV absorbance on a Nanodrop 2000c. About this clone itself: The clone's antigen remains unknown. No per-base quality is available; no much larger clone lies one base away.

General conclusions and limits of the study: Only blood was sampled, and tissue TCR repertoires likely differ from those in blood. Naive subsets generally had larger estimated clonotype richness than memory subsets. Based on pairwise subsampling, the degree of clonotype sharing among donors was expected to be affected by sequencing depth. Across a few donors, 5% to 6% of naive CD4, approximately 3.5% of naive CD8, around 2.1% of memory CD4, and over 0.35% of memory CD8 clonotypes were shared. Because the study included a small number of donors, the genetic and exposure-history diversity represented was limited. Clonotypes shared by all four sorted-subset donors showed higher generation probabilities than non-shared clonotypes. Rarefaction of sorted-subset datasets indicated incomplete sequencing despite the large sequencing depth.

The sequence joins TRBV6-1 to TRBJ2-7; there is no confident call for the D gene. Sequenced sample: naive CD4+ T cells sorted from blood. Read against the paper, the sample's cell subset or site label means: CD45RA+ positively selected. This clonotype originated in a woman under 40 in good health. DNA sequence: TGTGCCAGCAGTGAACGAGAGCAGTACTTC. This is translated as CASSEREQYF.